This T cell receptor beta chain was sequenced in a study of blood T cell repertoires in COVID-19. In the study overall: The analysed material was cDNA or gDNA that came from T cells, B-cell-depleted T cells, or PBMCs.

This clone was detected only once. The protocol was immunoSEQ multiplex PCR, while the TCRdb copy is restricted to in-frame clones and leaves out a portion. The sample records 150,000 or so clones, roughly 88% being singletons. The CDR3 covers 11 residues. V dropped 7 bases and J dropped 6 bases, with 7 bases sitting between them. The germline V gene has CDR1 MNHEY and CDR2 SVGAGI. The sequence was collected from a man between 65 and 85 years old who had been exposed to COVID-19. The genes are TRBV6-5 and TRBJ2-1; D may be TRBD2 (6 bases). The specimen was PBMCs or T cells enriched from blood (not recorded which). CDR3 nucleotides: TGTGCCAGCAAGGGAGGCAATGAGCAGTTCTTC. It specifies CASKGGNEQFF.